This T cell receptor (beta chain) was retrieved from a study of T cell responses to AZD1222 COVID-19 vaccine. The J segment lost 0 bases and the V segment lost 10 bases, leaving 11 bases of the junction unmatched. Looked up from germline, CDR1 is SNHLY and CDR2 is FYNNEI. The CDR3 runs 15 residues. Generated by immunoSEQ multiplex PCR, the TCRdb table keeps only in-frame clones and is missing some. The sample carries about 46,000 clones, 70% to 90% recorded once. Second doses at about 4 or about 12 weeks were pooled. The input for sequencing was peripheral blood, taken 28 days after the second AZD1222 dose. The TCR comes from an adult who received the AZD1222 COVID-19 vaccine. The chain couples TRBV2 to TRBJ1-2; 7 bases match TRBD1. The CDR3 nucleotides are TGTGCCACGCAGACAGGGCAAATAGCTAACTATGGCTACACCTTC. Amino acids: CATQTGQIANYGYTF.